This T cell receptor beta chain is from a study of long-term antiretroviral therapy in people with HIV. An immunoSEQ assay, version v3.0, was performed at survey level. Profiling relied on immunoSEQ multiplex PCR, and the TCRdb table lists in-frame clones only, not all of them. The data hold some 31,000 clones, with about 94% observed a single time. Every single participant having HIV got treatment inside the United States. The CDR3 consists of 14 residues. Trimming stripped 0 bases from V and 2 bases from J, with 3 bases between. Germline lookup yields CDR1 SGHRS and CDR2 YFSETQ. This material consisted of unsorted PBMCs, taken 7.4 years after starting antiretroviral therapy. The clonotype originates from a man over 45 with HIV. This rearrangement joins TRBV5-1 to TRBJ2-6, with unresolved D. The CDR3 region is CASSLGAGANVLTF. The CDR3 coding sequence is TGCGCCAGCAGCTTGGGGGCTGGGGCCAACGTCCTGACTTTC.